This T cell receptor beta chain was retrieved from a study of blood T cells in healthy people across ages (dated by TCRdb to between 2014 and 2017). Background for the entire study: In model experiments, roughly one uniquely barcoded TCR beta cDNA molecule per two T cells was captured by template switching. Using deep sequencing normalized with unique cDNA molecular identifiers, the study measured how TCR beta repertoire diversity changes with age. The donors were split into four age groups: young (average about 15 years), middle-aged (roughly 42), aged (approximately 59) and long-lived (approximately 80). Donors of different ages were randomly distributed across sequencing lanes to avoid experimental bias. Two additional independent replicas of 1 million unique cDNA reads from the same blood draw were analyzed for two donors (one aged 18 to 29 and one aged 80 or older). General study outcomes and caveats: Estimates of total diversity based on one million sequenced T cells were regarded as lower bounds and as underestimates. The CMV infection status of donors was not known, potentially confounding age-related changes in expanded clonotypes. A strong correlation was found between observed TCR beta diversity and the percentage of naive T cells measured by flow cytometry. Observed TCR beta diversity per million T cells fell roughly linearly with age, and a significant reduction was already apparent by age roughly 41. The long-lived group showed more naive CD4+ T cells, fewer expanded clones and increased TCR diversity than the aged group, suggesting age selection. Conclusive comparison of naive and antigen-experienced compartments was prevented by the profiling of bulk unsorted PBMCs.

V loses 0 bases of germline sequence and J loses 1 base, and the interval between the two ends is 7 bases. CDR1 is given as ENHRY and CDR2 as SYGVKD, both from the germline V gene. The CDR3 sequence holds 14 residues, the cysteine and phenylalanine included. CDR3 DNA only is kept here, 42 bases in frame from base 1. To note about this clonotype: The antigen it recognizes is unknown. No base quality information exists; no much larger clone differs at one position.

Library method: 5' RACE. Sequencer: Illumina HiSeq 2500. A second PCR of about 7 to 12 cycles was run with a J-beta primer mix and a sample-barcoded 5' primer. A unique molecular identifier was introduced onto each TCR beta cDNA molecule by a template-switch 5' adaptor carrying 12 random nucleotides. Each sample yielded at least 3 million CDR3-containing paired-end reads. First-strand cDNA synthesis was performed from all RNA using the Mint cDNA synthesis kit, with priming by a TRBC-specific oligonucleotide. Following uracil-DNA glycosylase treatment, a first 18-cycle PCR with universal primers M1SS and BC2_uni_R was performed on all cDNA. The authors' analysis ran thus. For normalization, 1 million high-quality reads were randomly selected from each sample, with every read carrying a distinct molecular identifier. Reads with shared molecular identifiers were discarded instead of being binned into consensus sequences. MiTCR, run with a Q25 quality threshold and the strictest error-elimination algorithm, handled CDR3 identification, clonotype clustering and error correction. A nonparametric unseen species model using Euler transformation provided a lower-bound estimate of total TCR beta diversity. Using fastp at Q25 and MiXCR, TCRdb reprocessed the public reads and kept productive beta chains. Rows with a matching CDR3 protein are joined into one entry that keeps the most common DNA and genes. The V and J calls follow TCRdb's processing rather than the paper's. Recorded for this sample are hundreds of thousands of distinct CDR3 sequences; roughly three fifths of them occurred a single time. The leading ten clones occupy about a quarter of the sample.

Donors were 30 to 45 systemically healthy Caucasian individuals from Russia aged roughly 6 to 95 years. Each donor gave around 9.8 milliliters of peripheral blood, collected into EDTA-treated Vacutainer tubes. Ficoll-Paque density-gradient centrifugation was used to isolate PBMCs, with at least 6.5 million per sample. Total RNA was extracted from PBMCs with Trizol reagent, with at least 5 micrograms obtained per sample. For every donor, flow cytometry on a PBMC aliquot measured the percentage of naive CD45RAhigh/CD27high T cells. Sequences were obtained from blood. This receptor was obtained from a man aged 40-55 years in good health. The receptor chain draws on TRBV10-3 and TRBJ2-7; no confident D gene assignment can be made. The nucleotides read TGTGCCATCAGTGAGTCTGGTGGGTCCTACGAGCAGTACTTC. It is translated as CAISESGGSYEQYF.